This T cell receptor beta chain was recorded in a study of CD8 T cells in Susac syndrome. The study sequenced TCR beta in blood CD8+ and CD4+ T cells. Relapsing-remitting disease, either stable or active, was present in the multiple sclerosis controls, who were treatment-naive patients. Random hexamers were used to reverse transcribe the RNA input (about 0.5 to 1 ug). immunoSEQ multiplex PCR amplified TCR beta CDR3 across 54 Vbeta, 13 Jbeta. Each CDR3 protein is one row after TCRdb ran MiXCR on the immunoSEQ multiplex PCR reads. The table lists 250,000 to 300,000 distinct CDR3 sequences, roughly 85% of them singletons, with about 0.22% in the top ten. The V gene's germline CDR1 is SQVTM and CDR2 ANQGSEA. Trimming took 5 bases from V and 4 from J, leaving 24 bases between them. The CDR3 length is 17 residues.

J is TRBJ2-1 and V is TRBV29-1, with D possibly matching TRBD2 (6 bases). This TCR came from a human donor with multiple sclerosis. Sequenced material: CD8+ T cells from PBMCs. Here the CDR3 reads CSVQAGPPPAVYNEQFF. CDR3 sequence (DNA): TGCAGCGTTCAAGCGGGCCCCCCCCCGGCAGTTTACAATGAGCAGTTCTTC.